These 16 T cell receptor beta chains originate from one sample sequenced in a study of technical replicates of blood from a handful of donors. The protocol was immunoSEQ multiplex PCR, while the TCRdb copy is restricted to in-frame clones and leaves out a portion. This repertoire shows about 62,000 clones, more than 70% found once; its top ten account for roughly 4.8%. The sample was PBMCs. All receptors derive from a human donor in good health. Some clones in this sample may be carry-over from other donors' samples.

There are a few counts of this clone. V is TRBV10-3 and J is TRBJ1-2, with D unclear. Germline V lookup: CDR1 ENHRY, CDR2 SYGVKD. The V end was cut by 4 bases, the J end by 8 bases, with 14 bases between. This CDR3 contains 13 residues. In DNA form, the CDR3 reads TGTGCCATCAGTGCAGGACTGCCCGCGGGCTACACCTTC. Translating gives CAISAGLPAGYTF.

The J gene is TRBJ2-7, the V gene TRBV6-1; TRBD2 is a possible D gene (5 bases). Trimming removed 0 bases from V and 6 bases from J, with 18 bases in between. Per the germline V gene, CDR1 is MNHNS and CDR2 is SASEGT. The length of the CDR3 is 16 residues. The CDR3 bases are TGTGCCAGCAGTGAAGCCAGAGTCGGGATCCGAGCCGAGCAGTACTTC. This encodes CASSEARVGIRAEQYF.

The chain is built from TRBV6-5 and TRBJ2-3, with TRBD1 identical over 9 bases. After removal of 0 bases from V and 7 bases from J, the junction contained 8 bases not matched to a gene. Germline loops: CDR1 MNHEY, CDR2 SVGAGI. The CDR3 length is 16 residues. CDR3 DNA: TGTGCCAGCAGTTACTCGGGGACAGGGTGGTTACATACGCAGTATTTT. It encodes CASSYSGTGWLHTQYF.

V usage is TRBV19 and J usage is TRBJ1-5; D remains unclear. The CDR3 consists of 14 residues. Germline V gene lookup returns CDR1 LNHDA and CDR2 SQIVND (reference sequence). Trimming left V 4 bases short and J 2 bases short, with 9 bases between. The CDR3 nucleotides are TGTGCCAGTAGTACCTACAGTGGCAATCAGCCCCAGCATTTT. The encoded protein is CASSTYSGNQPQHF.

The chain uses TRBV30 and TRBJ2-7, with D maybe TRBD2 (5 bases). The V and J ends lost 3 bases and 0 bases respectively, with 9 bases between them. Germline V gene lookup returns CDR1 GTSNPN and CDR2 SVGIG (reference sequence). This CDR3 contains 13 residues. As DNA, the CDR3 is TGTGCCTGGAGATCCGGAGGCTCCTACGAGCAGTACTTC. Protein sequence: CAWRSGGSYEQYF.

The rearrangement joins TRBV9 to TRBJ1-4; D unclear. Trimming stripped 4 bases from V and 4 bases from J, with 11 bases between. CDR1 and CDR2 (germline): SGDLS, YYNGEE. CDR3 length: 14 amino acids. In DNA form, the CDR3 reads TGTGCCAGCAGCAGTGGAGGGCATAATGAAAAACTGTTTTTT. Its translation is CASSSGGHNEKLFF. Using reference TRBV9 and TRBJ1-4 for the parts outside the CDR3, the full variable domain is DSGVTQTPKHLITATGQRVTLRCSPRSGDLSVYWYQQSLDQGLQFLIQYYNGEERAKGNILERFSAQQFPDLHSELNLSSLELGDSALYFCASSSGGHNEKLFFGSGTQLSVL.

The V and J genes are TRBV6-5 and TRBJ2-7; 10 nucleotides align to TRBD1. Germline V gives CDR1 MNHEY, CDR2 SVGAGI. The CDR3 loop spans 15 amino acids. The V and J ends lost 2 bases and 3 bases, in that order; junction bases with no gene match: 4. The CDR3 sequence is CASSYRDRGHYEQYF. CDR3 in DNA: TGTGCCAGCAGTTACCGGGACAGGGGACACTACGAGCAGTACTTC.

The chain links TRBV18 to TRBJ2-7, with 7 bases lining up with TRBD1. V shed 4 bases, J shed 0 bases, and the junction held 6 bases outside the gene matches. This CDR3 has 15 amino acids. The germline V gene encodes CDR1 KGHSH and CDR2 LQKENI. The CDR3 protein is CASSLSGTVSYEQYF. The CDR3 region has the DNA TGTGCCAGCTCACTGTCGGGGACAGTCTCCTACGAGCAGTACTTC.

DNA of the CDR3: TGCAGCGTTGAATTGGACAGGGGGTATGGCTACACCTTC. Translated: CSVELDRGYGYTF. This rearrangement joins TRBV29-1 to TRBJ1-2; 10 bases match TRBD1. This CDR3 spans 13 amino acids. Trimming took 2 bases from V and 5 from J; bases not matched to a gene: 2. Germline V gives CDR1 SQVTM, CDR2 ANQGSEA. Filled out from reference TRBV29-1 and TRBJ1-2, the complete variable domain reads SAVISQKPSRDICQRGTSLTIQCQVDSQVTMMFWYRQQPGQSLTLIATANQGSEATYESGFVIDKFPISRPNLTFSTLTVSNMSPEDSSIYLCSVELDRGYGYTFGSGTRLTVV.

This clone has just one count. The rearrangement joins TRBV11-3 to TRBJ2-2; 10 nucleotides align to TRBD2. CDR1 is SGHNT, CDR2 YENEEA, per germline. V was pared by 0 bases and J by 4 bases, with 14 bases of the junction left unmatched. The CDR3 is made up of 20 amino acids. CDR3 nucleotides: TGTGCCAGCAGCTTAGATTGGAGAGCGGGAGGGCCGTTTTCCACCGGGGAGCTGTTTTTT. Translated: CASSLDWRAGGPFSTGELFF.

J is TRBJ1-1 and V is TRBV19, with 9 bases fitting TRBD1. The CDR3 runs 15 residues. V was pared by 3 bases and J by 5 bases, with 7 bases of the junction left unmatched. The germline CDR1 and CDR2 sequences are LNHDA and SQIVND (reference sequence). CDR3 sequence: CASSIIGTGRTEAFF. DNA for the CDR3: TGTGCCAGTAGTATCATAGGGACAGGGAGGACTGAAGCTTTCTTT.

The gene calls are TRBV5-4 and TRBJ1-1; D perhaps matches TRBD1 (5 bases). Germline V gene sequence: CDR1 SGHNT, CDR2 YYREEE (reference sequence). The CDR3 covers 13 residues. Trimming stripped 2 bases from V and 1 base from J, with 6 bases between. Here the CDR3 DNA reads TGTGCCAGCAGCTTTACAGGGAACACTGAAGCTTTCTTT. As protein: CASSFTGNTEAFF.

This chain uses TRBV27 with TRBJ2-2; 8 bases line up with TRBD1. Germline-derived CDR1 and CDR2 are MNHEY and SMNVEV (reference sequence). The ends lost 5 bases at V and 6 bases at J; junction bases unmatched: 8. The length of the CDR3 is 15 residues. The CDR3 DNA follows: TGTGCCAGCAGTCCTGGACAGGGAATTTCCGGGGAGCTGTTTTTT. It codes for CASSPGQGISGELFF.

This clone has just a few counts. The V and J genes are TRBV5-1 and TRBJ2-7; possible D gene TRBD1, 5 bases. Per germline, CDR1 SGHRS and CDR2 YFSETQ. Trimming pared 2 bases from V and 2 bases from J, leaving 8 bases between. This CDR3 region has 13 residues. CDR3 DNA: TGCGCCAGCAGCTTACAGGAAACCTACGAGCAGTACTTC. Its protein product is CASSLQETYEQYF.

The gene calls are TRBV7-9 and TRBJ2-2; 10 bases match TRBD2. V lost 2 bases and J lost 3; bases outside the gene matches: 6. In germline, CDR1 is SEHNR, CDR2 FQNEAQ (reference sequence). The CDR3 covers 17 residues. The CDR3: CASSLPSGRADTGELFF. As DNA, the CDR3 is TGTGCCAGCAGCTTACCCAGCGGGAGGGCCGACACCGGGGAGCTGTTTTTT.

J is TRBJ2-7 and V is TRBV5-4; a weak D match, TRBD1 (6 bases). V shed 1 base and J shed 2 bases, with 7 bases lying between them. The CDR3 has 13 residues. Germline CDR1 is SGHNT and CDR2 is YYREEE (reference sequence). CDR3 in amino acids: CASSLQGTYEQYF. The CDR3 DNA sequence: TGTGCCAGCAGCTTGCAGGGGACCTACGAGCAGTACTTC.